This TCR beta chain was captured by sequencing in a study of cytotoxic CD8 clonotypes in ibrutinib-treated CLL. Germline values: CDR1 MDHEN, CDR2 SYDVKM. The CDR3 is 11 amino acids. Trimming cost V 4 bases and J 13 bases, with 13 bases left between them. Study results and caveats: At progression, clonality fell back toward baseline after rising at ibrutinib response. Public clonotypes proved infrequent, and on treatment they shrank or remained steady.

Target depth was 1 in 200,000 to 1 in 1 million T cells, about 10x per clonotype. The method was immunoSEQ multiplex PCR; TCRdb's version includes in-frame clones alone and lacks a portion of them. Of 68,000 or so clones listed, 68% are singletons. Turning to this clone: Its antigen is unknown.

V is TRBV28 and J is TRBJ1-2; a possible D gene is TRBD1 (5 bases). This TCR derives from a human donor with chronic lymphocytic leukemia. The material was PBMCs, obtained after 12 months of ibrutinib treatment. CDR3 amino acids: CASSSYRFSTF. Here the CDR3 DNA reads TGTGCCAGCAGTTCTTACAGGTTCTCCACCTTC.